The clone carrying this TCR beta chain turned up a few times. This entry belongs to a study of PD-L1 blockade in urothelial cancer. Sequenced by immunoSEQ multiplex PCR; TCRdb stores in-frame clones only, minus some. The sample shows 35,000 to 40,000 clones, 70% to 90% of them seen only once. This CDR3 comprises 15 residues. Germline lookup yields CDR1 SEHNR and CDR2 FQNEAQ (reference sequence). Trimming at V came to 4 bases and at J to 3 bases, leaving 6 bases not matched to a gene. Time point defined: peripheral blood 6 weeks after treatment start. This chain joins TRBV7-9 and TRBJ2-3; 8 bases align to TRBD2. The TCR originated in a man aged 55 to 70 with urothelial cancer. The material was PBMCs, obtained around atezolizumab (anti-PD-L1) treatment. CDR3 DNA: TGTGCCAGCAGCTATCGGGGGGGAGATACAGATACGCAGTATTTT. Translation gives CASSYRGGDTDTQYF.